The clone carrying this T cell receptor (beta chain) was found a few times. The antigen is undetermined. This CDR3 is missing its conserved last phenylalanine or tryptophan, likely due to a read error. The DNA is omitted, as the CDR3 cannot be located on it reliably, and the CDR3 follows TCRdb's listing. This entry comes from a study of tumor-infiltrating lymphocytes in localized non-small cell lung cancer. Some clones are missing from TCRdb's copy, which holds only in-frame ones; the method was immunoSEQ multiplex PCR. Of about 8,900 clones listed, about 63% are singletons. Study-wide findings and caveats: Different pieces of the same tissue were used for each assay. No T-cell fraction difference was seen between IM1 and IM2 tumors. TCRbeta sequencing showed higher T cell infiltration in tumors than uninvolved lung.

Sequences were obtained from uninvolved lung tissue not adjacent to the tumor. The clonotype was recovered from a human donor with non-small cell lung cancer.

This CDR3 reads CASSATIPHL. The chain links TRBV2 to TRBJ2-7; TRBD1 reflects the table's D call only, with no check against the DNA. Looked up from germline, CDR1 is SNHLY and CDR2 is FYNNEI. A total of 10 residues make up the CDR3, ends included.